This T cell receptor (beta chain) was found in a study of Graves' ophthalmopathy and Graves' hyperthyroidism (dated by TCRdb to the late 2010s). In terms of the full investigation: Hyperthyroidism was defined as stable when no progression to ophthalmopathy occurred within 18 months of follow-up. The study used signatures of the TCR beta repertoire to tell Graves' ophthalmopathy apart from Graves' hyperthyroidism and to predict which patients would progress to ophthalmopathy. In total, around 140 blood samples were TCR-sequenced: fewer than 50 ophthalmopathy, 75 hyperthyroidism and some 17 hyperthyroidism-to-ophthalmopathy patients. To explore V-J signatures distinguishing ophthalmopathy from hyperthyroidism, a discovery set of about a hundred patients (around 44 ophthalmopathy, about 57 stable hyperthyroidism) was enrolled. For independent validation, a separate cohort was made up of 18 hyperthyroidism patients plus 17 patients who later progressed from hyperthyroidism to ophthalmopathy. In about six hyperthyroidism patients, the T-cell repertoires found in thyroid tissue were compared with those found in blood. Following sample collection, hyperthyroidism patients were given methimazole at a starting dose of 30 mg daily, and ophthalmopathy patients were given high-dose intravenous methylprednisolone.

This clonotype was counted a few times. What this receptor recognizes is not known. Base qualities are missing; no much larger clone stands one base away. General findings and caveats noted by the study authors: In validation, the model predicted ophthalmopathy progression with roughly 68% sensitivity and 72.22% specificity; about a dozen predicted patients were CT-confirmed with GO in a median of approximately six months. Among expanded thyroid clonotypes with frequency above 0.001, most also showed up in blood, which suggests that blood repertoires may reflect the thyroid immune response. Sample size was not statistically predetermined, and group allocation was not concealed from the investigators. The 13-signature model separated ophthalmopathy from stable hyperthyroidism with roughly 88% sensitivity and approximately 83% specificity in cross-validation, and 80%/75% in the test set.

CDR1 and CDR2 are read off the germline V gene (reference sequence) as SEHNR and FQNEAQ. The V end gives up 7 bases and the J end 5 bases, leaving 12 bases in the junction not matched to a gene. Its CDR3 holds 15 amino acids, cysteine through phenylalanine. The sequence is cut down to CDR3 DNA, 45 bases in frame from base 1. For repertoire sequencing, the TCR beta CDR3 regions were amplified from RNA transcripts. A first-round RT-PCR used HTBI primers with the Qiagen OneStep RT-PCR kit, followed by a second-round multiplex PCR, size selection and purification. The libraries underwent paired-end sequencing with 100 bp reads on an Illumina HiSeq2000. Processing in the source paper ran as follows. Reads were processed with SOAPnuke, discarding reads with adapters, uncalled bases, mean Phred below 15, or no exact constant-primer or identifier match. High-quality paired reads were merged with COPE v1.2.5. Unique nucleotide sequences were defined as clonotypes and aligned to IMGT TRB V, D and J references using MiTCR v1.1. The analysis was limited to V-J combinations with a frequency above 0.0001, which together covered just over 98% of the repertoires. For each V-J combination, a TCR clonal expansion and chaos score was defined as F50 clonal expansion divided by the chaos observed in the TCRdist matrix. Features were reduced by Welch's t-statistics and random forest to approximately 13 V-J combinations, which fed a naive Bayes classifier. The similarity between thyroid and blood repertoires was quantified using the Morisita-Horn index. TCRdb handled the public reads itself, with Q25 trimming in fastp and clone calling in MiXCR, and kept productive beta chains. CDR3 protein duplicates are merged, each entry listing the most common genes and DNA. TCRdb, not the original authors, processed these V and J calls. This sample holds around 1,000,000 distinct CDR3 sequences; about two fifths were observed only once. The ten biggest clones cover around 10% of the sample.

Hyperthyroidism patients were newly diagnosed, were aged 18 to 65 years, and had a disease duration under 2 months. Patients with other autoimmune diseases, uncontrolled infections, pregnancy or lactation were excluded. Diagnosis was based on clinical symptoms, serum thyroxine, TRAb, thyroid ultrasound and orbital computed tomography. Trizol reagent was used to extract the total RNA, and its quality was then checked on an Agilent 2100 Bioanalyzer. This receptor was obtained from an adult man with Graves' hyperthyroidism. The receptor chain draws on TRBV7-9 and TRBJ2-7; a stretch of 9 junction bases matches TRBD1. Sequenced: peripheral blood or thyroid tissue (not recorded which). The CDR3 sequence is CASNEAGQGNHEQYF. The sequenced DNA is TGTGCCAGCAACGAAGCGGGACAGGGTAACCACGAGCAGTACTTC. The CDR3, completed at both ends by the reference TRBV7-9 and TRBJ2-7 genes, gives the full variable domain DTGVSQNPRHKITKRGQNVTFRCDPISEHNRLYWYRQTLGQGPEFLTYFQNEAQLEKSRLLSDRFSAERPKGSFSTLEIQRTEQGDSAMYLCASNEAGQGNHEQYFGPGTRLTVT.